The 21 T cell receptor beta chains reported below all come from one sample, sequenced in a study of T cell responses to AZD1222 COVID-19 vaccine. Using immunoSEQ multiplex PCR, the repertoire was profiled, and TCRdb retains in-frame clones only, with some absent. The table includes about 94,000 clones, roughly 90% detected once. Source: peripheral blood, taken on day 0 of AZD1222 vaccination. Every receptor here comes from an adult in good health.

This clone was detected only once. The gene calls are TRBV7-6 and TRBJ2-5; D not resolved. From germline, CDR1 is SGHVS and CDR2 FNYEAQ. The V gene lost 0 bases and the J gene lost 0 bases, with 11 bases spanning the gap. CDR3 length: 16 residues. CDR3 in DNA: TGTGCCAGCAGCTTAGCGCGCAGCAGAAACCAAGAGACCCAGTACTTC. It specifies CASSLARSRNQETQYF.

The chain joins TRBV10-3 to TRBJ2-5; D may be TRBD2 (6 bases). CDR1 ENHRY and CDR2 SYGVKD come from the germline V gene. The CDR3 covers 14 residues. Between the trimmed V and J ends, which lost 4 bases and 5 bases, there was a span of 14 bases. CDR3 residues: CAISVAGSGETQYF. The CDR3 coding sequence is TGTGCCATCAGTGTGGCGGGGTCGGGGGAGACCCAGTACTTC.

CDR3: CSASKQSGVYGYTF. The DNA of the CDR3 is TGCAGTGCTAGTAAACAGTCCGGAGTCTATGGCTACACCTTC. V is TRBV20-1 and J is TRBJ1-2, with unresolved D. CDR3 length: 14 residues. Trimming removed 3 bases at V and 4 bases at J, with 15 bases between. Germline CDR1 DFQATT, CDR2 SNEGSKA (reference sequence).

CDR3 protein: CASSPGPSGNTIYF. The CDR3 nucleotides read TGTGCCAGCAGCCCAGGCCCCTCTGGAAACACCATATATTTT. The V and J genes are TRBV7-3 and TRBJ1-3; D is unclear. The germline gives CDR1 SGHTA, CDR2 FQGTGA. The germline V and J ends were trimmed by 5 bases and 0 bases, with 8 bases remaining between them. The CDR3 loop spans 14 amino acids.

The chain employs TRBV6-1 and TRBJ1-2; possible D gene TRBD1, 5 bases. The CDR3 has 15 amino acids. Trimming left V 1 base short and J 7 bases short, with 16 bases between. The germline CDR1 and CDR2 sequences are MNHNS and SASEGT. CDR3 sequence: CASSEGPGAGIGYTF. The CDR3 nucleotides are TGTGCCAGCAGTGAAGGTCCGGGAGCAGGGATTGGCTACACCTTC.

The genes are TRBV7-2 and TRBJ1-4; 7 bases match TRBD1. This CDR3 comprises 14 residues. Looked up from germline, CDR1 is SGHTA and CDR2 is FQGNSA. V lost 2 bases to trimming and J lost 7 bases; unmatched junction nucleotides: 4. CDR3 DNA sequence: TGTGCCAGCAGCTTACAGTCAGGGGGTGAAAAACTGTTTTTT. Encoded protein: CASSLQSGGEKLFF.

The rearrangement links TRBV12-3 or TRBV12-4 to TRBJ2-4, with D possibly being TRBD1 (6 bases). Deletions cut 6 bases from V and 4 bases from J, with 10 bases between. CDR3 length equals 13 residues. The CDR3 spells CASSPRGKNIQYF. Written as DNA, the CDR3 is TGTGCCAGCAGCCCGAGGGGGAAAAACATTCAGTACTTC.

This chain uses TRBV9 with TRBJ2-5; D could derive from TRBD1 or TRBD2 (5 bases each). V shed 4 bases and J shed 7 bases, with 17 bases lying between them. CDR3 length equals 14 residues. Germline CDR1 and CDR2: SGDLS and YYNGEE. CDR3 region: CASSPGTALGTQYF. The CDR3 bases are TGTGCCAGCAGCCCCGGGACGGCTCTGGGGACCCAGTACTTC. The full variable domain, with the rest looked up from reference TRBV9 and TRBJ2-5, is DSGVTQTPKHLITATGQRVTLRCSPRSGDLSVYWYQQSLDQGLQFLIQYYNGEERAKGNILERFSAQQFPDLHSELNLSSLELGDSALYFCASSPGTALGTQYFGPGTRLLVL.

The CDR3 loop is CASSLVTDGTEAFF. The CDR3, as DNA: TGCGCCAGCAGCTTGGTTACGGACGGCACTGAAGCTTTCTTT. J is TRBJ1-1 and V is TRBV5-1; D gene ambiguous. CDR1 is SGHRS and CDR2 is YFSETQ in the germline V gene. Trimming took off 0 bases at V and 4 bases at J, with 10 bases between the two ends. The CDR3 length is 14 residues.

This clone was observed a few times. The chain employs TRBV19 and TRBJ1-5; a possible D gene is TRBD1 (5 bases). V was shortened by 6 bases and J by 2 bases, with 14 bases between the two germline ends. The CDR3 has 15 residues. The germline V gene has CDR1 LNHDA and CDR2 SQIVND (reference sequence). The CDR3 here is CASSGEGVRNQPQHF. For the CDR3, the DNA is TGTGCCAGTAGCGGCGAAGGGGTTCGCAATCAGCCCCAGCATTTT.

This clone was recorded once. The chain has TRBV3-1 (or the pseudogene TRBV3-2) and TRBJ2-1, with 15 bases that match TRBD2. This CDR3 has 15 amino acids. Trimming at V came to 4 bases and at J to 8 bases, leaving 3 bases not matched to a gene. Per germline, CDR1 LGHDT and CDR2 YNNKEL (reference sequence). CDR3: CASSRGLAGGYEQFF. CDR3 DNA: TGTGCCAGCAGCCGGGGACTAGCGGGGGGTTATGAGCAGTTCTTC.

This chain connects TRBV18 to TRBJ1-6, with TRBD1 identical over 9 bases. The CDR3 is 17 residues long. Per germline, CDR1 KGHSH and CDR2 LQKENI. The V and J ends lost 1 base and 0 bases, in that order; junction bases with no gene match: 1. The CDR3 DNA reads TGTGCCAGCTCACCACGACAGGGGGGCTCCTATAATTCACCCCTCCACTTT. This translates into CASSPRQGGSYNSPLHF.

The chain is built from TRBV7-2 and TRBJ2-2, with D hard to call. Deletions cut 3 bases from V and 5 bases from J, with 19 bases between. The length of the CDR3 is 17 residues. CDR1 and CDR2 from the germline V gene are SGHTA and FQGNSA. The CDR3 protein is CASSFRPTWGWTGELFF. In nucleotides, the CDR3 is TGTGCCAGCAGCTTTCGTCCTACTTGGGGTTGGACCGGGGAGCTGTTTTTT.

This sequence joins TRBV30 and TRBJ1-4; 12 bases are a match to TRBD1. Germline V CDR1 and CDR2: GTSNPN, SVGIG (reference sequence). Trimming removed 2 bases from V and 7 bases from J; junction bases left unmatched: 5. This CDR3 has 15 amino acids. The CDR3: CAWSQGTGGFEKLFF. The CDR3 DNA reads TGTGCCTGGAGTCAAGGGACAGGGGGCTTTGAAAAACTGTTTTTT. Full variable domain (rest looked up from reference TRBV30 and TRBJ1-4): SQTIHQWPATLVQPVGSPLSLECTVEGTSNPNLYWYRQAAGRGLQLLFYSVGIGQISSEVPQNLSASRPQDRQFILSSKKLLLSDSGFYLCAWSQGTGGFEKLFFGSGTQLSVL.

The CDR3 reads CASSSTGTVNEQFF. CDR3 DNA sequence: TGTGCCAGCAGCTCAACCGGGACAGTCAATGAGCAGTTCTTC. The chain recombines TRBV7-3 with TRBJ2-1; 7 positions agree with TRBD1. V gave up 4 bases and J gave up 6 bases; unmatched junction bases: 6. Germline V gene data show CDR1 as SGHTA and CDR2 as FQGTGA. The CDR3 totals 14 residues. Drawing the rest from reference TRBV7-3 and TRBJ2-1, the complete variable domain is GAGVSQTPSNKVTEKGKYVELRCDPISGHTALYWYRQSLGQGPEFLIYFQGTGAADDSGLPNDRFFAVRPEGSVSTLKIQRTERGDSAVYLCASSSTGTVNEQFFGPGTRLTVL.

The chain joins TRBV10-3 to TRBJ2-3, with D perhaps TRBD1 or TRBD2 (6 bases each). CDR3 length: 15 amino acids. Trimming pared 2 bases from V and 2 bases from J, leaving 11 bases between. In germline, CDR1 is ENHRY, CDR2 SYGVKD. In nucleotides, the CDR3 is TGTGCCATCAGTGAGGACGGGGGCCACACAGATACGCAGTATTTT. Its protein product is CAISEDGGHTDTQYF.

The rearrangement links TRBV6-2 or TRBV6-3 to TRBJ1-1; D not resolved. CDR1 and CDR2 (germline): MNHEY, SVGEGT. V was pared by 2 bases and J by 7 bases, with 11 bases between. There are 13 residues in the CDR3. CDR3 in amino acids: CASSYPPRVEAFF. DNA for the CDR3: TGTGCCAGCAGTTACCCCCCCCGGGTTGAAGCTTTCTTT.

This clone was detected only once. The V gene is TRBV6-5, the J gene TRBJ1-5; possible D gene TRBD1, 5 bases. Germline V gives CDR1 MNHEY, CDR2 SVGAGI. Trimming stripped 5 bases from V and 2 bases from J, with 13 bases between. This CDR3 is 15 amino acids long. The CDR3 sequence: CASSTGRGGNQPQHF. CDR3 nucleotides: TGTGCCAGCAGTACCGGACGAGGGGGCAATCAGCCCCAGCATTTT.

This chain uses TRBV27 with TRBJ1-2; D is unresolved. There are 15 residues in the CDR3. V lost 1 base, J lost 1 base, and 10 bases lay in between. Per germline, CDR1 MNHEY and CDR2 SMNVEV (reference sequence). The DNA of the CDR3 is TGTGCCAGCAGTTTATACGCGGGGTTTAACTATGGCTACACCTTC. It translates to CASSLYAGFNYGYTF.

The chain has TRBV28 and TRBJ1-5; 8 bases map to TRBD1. Germline V gene sequence: CDR1 MDHEN, CDR2 SYDVKM. The V gene end was trimmed by 4 bases and the J gene end by 6 bases; junction bases not matched to a gene: 5. The CDR3 spans 14 residues. DNA for the CDR3: TGTGCCAGCAGTTCCCAGGGGGCGGTTCAGCCCCAGCATTTT. Its protein is CASSSQGAVQPQHF.

J is TRBJ2-7 and V is TRBV29-1; D assignment may be TRBD1 or TRBD2 (5 bases each). CDR3 length: 16 amino acids. Per germline, CDR1 SQVTM and CDR2 ANQGSEA. V dropped 2 bases and J dropped 3 bases, with 20 bases sitting between them. The CDR3 DNA follows: TGCAGCGTTGAATTAGAGGGGCTATCACCTATCTACGAGCAGTACTTC. Its translation is CSVELEGLSPIYEQYF.